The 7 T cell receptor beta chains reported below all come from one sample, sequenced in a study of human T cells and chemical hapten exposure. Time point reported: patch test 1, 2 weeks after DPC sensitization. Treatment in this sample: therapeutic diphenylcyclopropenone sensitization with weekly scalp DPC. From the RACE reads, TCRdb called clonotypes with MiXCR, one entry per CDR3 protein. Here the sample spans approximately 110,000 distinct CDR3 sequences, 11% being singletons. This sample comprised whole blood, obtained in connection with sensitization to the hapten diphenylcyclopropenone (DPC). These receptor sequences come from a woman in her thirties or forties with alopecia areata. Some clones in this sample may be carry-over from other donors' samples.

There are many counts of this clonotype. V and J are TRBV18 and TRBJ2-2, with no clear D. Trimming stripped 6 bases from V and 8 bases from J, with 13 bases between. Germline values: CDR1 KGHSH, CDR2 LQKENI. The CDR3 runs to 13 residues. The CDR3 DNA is TGTGCCAGCTCCCAAGACCGAGGTGGGGAGCTGTTTTTT. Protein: CASSQDRGGELFF.

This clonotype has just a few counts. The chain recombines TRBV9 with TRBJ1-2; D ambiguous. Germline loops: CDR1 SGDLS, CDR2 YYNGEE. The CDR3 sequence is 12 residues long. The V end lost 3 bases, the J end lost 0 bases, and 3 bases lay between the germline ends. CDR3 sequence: CASSAANYGYTF. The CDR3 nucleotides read TGTGCCAGCAGCGCAGCTAACTATGGCTACACCTTC.

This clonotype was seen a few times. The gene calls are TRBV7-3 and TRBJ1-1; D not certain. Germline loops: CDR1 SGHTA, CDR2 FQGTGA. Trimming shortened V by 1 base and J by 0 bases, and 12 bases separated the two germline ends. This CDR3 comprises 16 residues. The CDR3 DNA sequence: TGTGCCAGCAGCTTAAACCCCCGGACGTTGAACACTGAAGCTTTCTTT. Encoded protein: CASSLNPRTLNTEAFF.

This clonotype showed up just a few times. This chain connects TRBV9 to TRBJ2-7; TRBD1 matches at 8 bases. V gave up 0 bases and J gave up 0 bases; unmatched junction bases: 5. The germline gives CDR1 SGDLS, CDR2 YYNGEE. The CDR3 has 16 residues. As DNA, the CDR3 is TGTGCCAGCAGCGTAGGCCGGGACAGGAGCTCCTACGAGCAGTACTTC. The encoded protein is CASSVGRDRSSYEQYF.

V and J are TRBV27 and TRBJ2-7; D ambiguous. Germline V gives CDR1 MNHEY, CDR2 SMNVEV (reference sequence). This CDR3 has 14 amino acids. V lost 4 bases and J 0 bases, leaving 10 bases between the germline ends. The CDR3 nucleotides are TGTGCCAGCAGTTCAGCCGGGCCCTCCTACGAGCAGTACTTC. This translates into CASSSAGPSYEQYF.

In nucleotides, the CDR3 is TGTGCCAGCAGCCTTGGTGCGGGCAAACGGGATACGCAGTATTTT. This encodes CASSLGAGKRDTQYF. The gene calls are TRBV11-2 and TRBJ2-3, with D tentatively TRBD2 (5 bases). The germline V and J ends were trimmed by 5 bases and 6 bases, with 18 bases remaining between them. CDR1 is SGHAT and CDR2 is FQNNGV in the germline V gene. CDR3 length equals 15 residues. The variable domain in full, with the rest retrieved from reference TRBV11-2 and TRBJ2-3, is EAGVAQSPRYKIIEKRQSVAFWCNPISGHATLYWYQQILGQGPKLLIQFQNNGVVDDSQLPKDRFSAERLKGVDSTLKIQPAKLEDSAVYLCASSLGAGKRDTQYFGPGTRLTVL.

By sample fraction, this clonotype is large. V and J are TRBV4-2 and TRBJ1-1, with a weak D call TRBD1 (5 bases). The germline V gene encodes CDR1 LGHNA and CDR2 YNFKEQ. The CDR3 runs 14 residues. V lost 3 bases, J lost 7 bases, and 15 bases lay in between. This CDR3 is CASSQAGGRDEAFF. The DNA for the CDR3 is TGTGCCAGCAGCCAGGCGGGGGGAAGGGATGAAGCTTTCTTT.